This T cell receptor (beta chain) was sequenced during a study of cytomegalovirus exposure and HLA in healthy donors. Study-wide points: Researchers catalogued 150 or so TCR beta chains as cytomegalovirus-associated. The number of N-insertions in an Asian-associated ancestry cluster was reportedly below the approximately 690-donor mean in a later analysis. Later on, an analysis found that several of the most significant clusters appeared to be linked to common viral pathogens, which included parvovirus B19.

PCR employed 60 Vbeta and 13 Jbeta primers. Some clones are missing from TCRdb's copy, which holds only in-frame ones; the method was immunoSEQ multiplex PCR. In the table there are 150,000 to 200,000 clones, about four fifths of which are singletons. Comment on this clone: Its antigen is unknown.

Germline CDR1 reads SGHNT; CDR2 reads YYREEE (reference sequence). The CDR3 is made up of 16 amino acids. V lost 0 bases to trimming and J lost 6 bases; unmatched junction nucleotides: 8. Sequenced sample: PBMCs. V and J are TRBV5-4 and TRBJ2-5; 10 bases fit TRBD2. The sequence derives from a man aged 45-60 years in good health and CMV-seronegative. This CDR3 reads CASSLASGRVAKTQYF. CDR3 coding DNA: TGTGCCAGCAGCTTGGCTAGCGGGAGAGTGGCCAAGACCCAGTACTTC.